One sample yielded the 19 T cell receptor beta chains listed below, sequenced in a study of Ad26.COV2.S vaccination and SARS-CoV-2 variants. The repertoire was sequenced with immunoSEQ multiplex PCR; TCRdb's copy has only in-frame clones and lacks some. Of approximately 480,000 clones listed, 87% are singletons. The treatment here: some 20 received Ad26.COV2.S at low or high dose, single or two shots; 5 received placebo; per-sample allocation not given. Material that was analyzed had been drawn on day 63 after the first vaccine or placebo injection. The source material was peripheral blood, sampled in a trial of Ad26.COV2.S vaccine versus placebo. All receptors derive from a person aged 18-60 years who received the Ad26.COV2.S COVID-19 vaccine or a placebo.

The chain is built from TRBV5-4 and TRBJ2-7; 8 nucleotides align to TRBD2. The CDR3 has 14 residues. V lost 2 bases and J lost 1; bases outside the gene matches: 2. Germline lookup yields CDR1 SGHNT and CDR2 YYREEE (reference sequence). DNA for the CDR3: TGTGCCAGCAGCTTTGGCGGGAGGTCCTACGAGCAGTACTTC. This sequence encodes CASSFGGRSYEQYF.

The chain links TRBV5-1 to TRBJ1-1, with 8 bases lining up with TRBD1. With 3 bases clipped from V and 0 bases from J, the junction kept 10 bases outside the gene matches. The germline CDR1 and CDR2 sequences are SGHRS and YFSETQ. The CDR3 loop spans 17 amino acids. CDR3 DNA: TGCGCCAGCAGCTGGACCGACAGGGGCGCGATGAACACTGAAGCTTTCTTT. Translating gives CASSWTDRGAMNTEAFF.

This sequence joins TRBV19 and TRBJ1-1; a possible D gene is TRBD1 (6 bases). This CDR3 is built from 15 residues. V lost 1 base, J lost 3 bases, and 12 bases lay in between. Germline assignment: CDR1 LNHDA and CDR2 SQIVND (reference sequence). The CDR3 loop reads CASSIAGTPYTEAFF. The CDR3 DNA sequence: TGTGCCAGTAGTATAGCCGGGACACCTTACACTGAAGCTTTCTTT.

This chain connects TRBV19 to TRBJ2-3; no reliable D call. The germline CDR1 and CDR2 sequences are LNHDA and SQIVND (reference sequence). V was clipped by 6 bases and J by 4 bases, with 8 bases between them. There are 12 residues in the CDR3. The CDR3 sequence: CASRGMADTQYF. CDR3 in DNA: TGTGCCAGTAGGGGGATGGCAGATACGCAGTATTTT.

The J gene is TRBJ2-5, the V gene TRBV18; no definite D call. The germline V gene has CDR1 KGHSH and CDR2 LQKENI. CDR3 size: 15 residues. Trimming stripped 0 bases from V and 3 bases from J, with 11 bases between. The CDR3 reads CASSPPGLEKETQYF. The CDR3 nucleotides are TGTGCCAGCTCACCACCGGGCCTGGAAAAAGAGACCCAGTACTTC. Using reference TRBV18 and TRBJ2-5 for the parts outside the CDR3, the full variable domain is NAGVMQNPRHLVRRRGQEARLRCSPMKGHSHVYWYRQLPEEGLKFMVYLQKENIIDESGMPKERFSAEFPKEGPSILRIQQVVRGDSAAYFCASSPPGLEKETQYFGPGTRLLVL.

The chain employs TRBV25-1 and TRBJ1-5, with unresolved D. Germline CDR1 is MGHDK and CDR2 is SYGVNS. Trimming left V 3 bases short and J 0 bases short, with 6 bases between. The CDR3 totals 14 residues. CDR3 DNA: TGTGCCAGCAGTGATTGGAATAGCAATCAGCCCCAGCATTTT. This gives the protein CASSDWNSNQPQHF.

V and J are TRBV5-1 and TRBJ1-4, with 9 bases identical to TRBD1. This CDR3 has 16 residues. Germline V gene sequence: CDR1 SGHRS, CDR2 YFSETQ. V lost 1 base to trimming and J lost 0 bases; unmatched junction nucleotides: 1. CDR3 region: CASSLTGGATNEKLFF. The CDR3, as DNA: TGCGCCAGCAGCTTGACAGGGGGCGCAACTAATGAAAAACTGTTTTTT.

The V gene is TRBV3-1 (or the pseudogene TRBV3-2), the J gene TRBJ1-2; D is possibly TRBD1 (5 bases). Germline V gives CDR1 LGHDT, CDR2 YNNKEL (reference sequence). V lost 0 bases and J 5 bases, leaving 13 bases between the germline ends. The CDR3 runs to 15 residues. CDR3: CASSQDGGQTYGYTF. The CDR3 nucleotides read TGTGCCAGCAGCCAAGATGGCGGACAAACTTATGGCTACACCTTC.

The gene calls are TRBV24-1 and TRBJ2-2; TRBD2 matches 14 bases. This CDR3 has 17 amino acids. Germline CDR1 KGHDR, CDR2 SFDVKD. After removal of 3 bases from V and 4 bases from J, the junction contained 3 bases not matched to a gene. The CDR3 reads CATSDGTSGSITGELFF. CDR3 DNA: TGTGCCACCAGTGATGGGACTAGCGGGAGTATCACCGGGGAGCTGTTTTTT.

The rearrangement uses TRBV29-1 and TRBJ1-1, with no clear D. Germline CDR1 SQVTM, CDR2 ANQGSEA. The CDR3 is 11 amino acids. V was shortened by 7 bases and J by 1 base, with 7 bases between the two germline ends. Written as DNA, the CDR3 is TGCAGCGCCGGACGGAACACTGAAGCTTTCTTT. It yields the protein CSAGRNTEAFF.

The chain is built from TRBV28 and TRBJ1-5; D unclear. The V gene lost 3 bases and the J gene lost 4 bases, with 7 bases spanning the gap. Germline CDR1 is MDHEN and CDR2 is SYDVKM. The CDR3 totals 13 residues. The CDR3 DNA sequence: TGTGCCAGCAGTTTCCTTCGGAATCAGCCCCAGCATTTT. This codes for CASSFLRNQPQHF.

This chain uses TRBV4-1 with TRBJ1-1; D not resolved. This CDR3 comprises 15 residues. Trimming shortened V by 4 bases and J by 1 base, and 13 bases separated the two germline ends. Germline V gene lookup returns CDR1 MGHRA and CDR2 YSYEKL. The DNA of the CDR3 is TGCGCCAGCAGCCCCCTAGGAGGGAAGAACACTGAAGCTTTCTTT. Residues: CASSPLGGKNTEAFF.

The chain carries TRBV18 and TRBJ1-2; D call uncertain. The CDR3 consists of 16 residues. Trimming took off 6 bases at V and 6 bases at J, with 23 bases between the two ends. The germline V gene encodes CDR1 KGHSH and CDR2 LQKENI. In DNA form, the CDR3 reads TGTGCCAGCTCCCGGACGGCCCCATACCTCGCGGATGGCTACACCTTC. It encodes CASSRTAPYLADGYTF.

The rearrangement uses TRBV4-1 and TRBJ1-3, with 8 positions matching TRBD1. Germline CDR1 reads MGHRA; CDR2 reads YSYEKL. The CDR3 length is 16 residues. The J segment lost 4 bases and the V segment lost 3 bases, leaving 8 bases of the junction unmatched. In DNA, the CDR3 is TGCGCCAGCAGCCATCGCCCAGGGGGCGACGGAAACACCATATATTTT. Amino acid sequence: CASSHRPGGDGNTIYF.

The chain combines TRBV7-6 with TRBJ1-3, with 9 nucleotides matching TRBD1. The V segment lost 5 bases and the J segment 3 bases; nucleotides outside the gene matches: 8. The CDR3 runs to 16 residues. In germline, CDR1 is SGHVS, CDR2 FNYEAQ. The CDR3, as DNA: TGTGCCAGCAGCCCTCCGGGACAGGGAATTGGAAACACCATATATTTT. Translating gives CASSPPGQGIGNTIYF.

The rearrangement uses TRBV5-6 and TRBJ1-5, with no clear D. The V end lost 4 bases, the J end lost 7 bases, and 12 bases lay between the germline ends. The CDR3 has 13 amino acids. Germline CDR1 SGHDT, CDR2 YYEEEE. In DNA form, the CDR3 reads TGTGCCAGCAGCAACGGCCGGGGACAGCCCCAGCATTTT. Translation: CASSNGRGQPQHF.

This chain uses TRBV15 with TRBJ2-3, with no clear D. Per germline, CDR1 LNHNV and CDR2 YYDKDF (reference sequence). V lost 3 bases and J 2 bases, leaving 9 bases between the germline ends. This CDR3 has 14 residues. CDR3 loop: CATSSPQNTDTQYF. CDR3 nucleotide sequence: TGTGCCACCAGCAGTCCCCAAAACACAGATACGCAGTATTTT.

Comments on this clone: Other DNA sequences in the same sample also yield this CDR3. The chain joins TRBV5-1 to TRBJ2-2; D gene ambiguous. This CDR3 spans 13 amino acids. From germline, CDR1 is SGHRS and CDR2 YFSETQ. V shed 0 bases and J shed 3 bases, with 3 bases lying between them. CDR3 in DNA: TGCGCCAGCAGCTTGGCAGACACCGGGGAGCTGTTTTTT. Translation: CASSLADTGELFF.

The chain uses TRBV3-1 (or the pseudogene TRBV3-2) and TRBJ2-7; a weak D match, TRBD1 (6 bases). Germline V gene sequence: CDR1 LGHDT, CDR2 YNNKEL (reference sequence). V shed 1 base and J shed 6 bases, with 16 bases lying between them. This CDR3 comprises 15 residues. The CDR3 here is CASSQGPTWGREQYF. DNA for the CDR3: TGTGCCAGCAGCCAAGGGCCTACCTGGGGGCGCGAGCAGTACTTC.